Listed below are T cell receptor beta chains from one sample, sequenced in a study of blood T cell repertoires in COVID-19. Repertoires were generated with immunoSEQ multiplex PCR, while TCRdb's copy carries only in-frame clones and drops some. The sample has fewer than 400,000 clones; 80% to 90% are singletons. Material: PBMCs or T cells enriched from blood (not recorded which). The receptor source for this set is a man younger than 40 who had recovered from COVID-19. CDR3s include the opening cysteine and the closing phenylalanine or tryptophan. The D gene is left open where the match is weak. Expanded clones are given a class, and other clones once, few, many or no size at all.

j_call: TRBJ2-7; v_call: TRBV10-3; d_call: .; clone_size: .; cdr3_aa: CAINAGQTYEQYF; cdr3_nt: TGTGCCATCAACGCGGGACAGACCTACGAGCAGTACTTC
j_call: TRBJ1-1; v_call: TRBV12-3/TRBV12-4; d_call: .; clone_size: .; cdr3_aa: CASSSTGTEAFF; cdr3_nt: TGTGCCAGCAGTTCGACAGGAACTGAAGCTTTCTTT
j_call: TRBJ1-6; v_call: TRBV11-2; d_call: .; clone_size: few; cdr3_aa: CASSPLAGSYNSPLHF; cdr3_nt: TGTGCCAGCAGCCCCCTCGCGGGCTCCTATAATTCACCCCTCCACTTT
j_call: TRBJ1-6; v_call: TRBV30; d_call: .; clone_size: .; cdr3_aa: CAWQIGSYNSPLHF; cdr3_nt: TGTGCCTGGCAGATTGGTTCCTATAATTCACCCCTCCACTTT
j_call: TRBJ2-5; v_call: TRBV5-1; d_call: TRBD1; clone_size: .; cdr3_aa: CASTGGQGSQTQYF; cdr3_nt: TGCGCCAGCACGGGGGGACAGGGCTCGCAGACCCAGTACTTC
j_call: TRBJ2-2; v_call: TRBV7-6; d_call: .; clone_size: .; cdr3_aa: CASSRYRVEPGELFF; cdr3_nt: TGTGCCAGCAGCCGGTACAGGGTTGAGCCCGGGGAGCTGTTTTTT
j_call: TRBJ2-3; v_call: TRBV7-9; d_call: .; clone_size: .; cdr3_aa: CASSLSGVTSTDTQYF; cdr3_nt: TGTGCCAGCAGCTTATCGGGGGTAACTAGCACAGATACGCAGTATTTT
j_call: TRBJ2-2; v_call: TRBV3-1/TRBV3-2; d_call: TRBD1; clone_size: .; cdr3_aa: CASSQARQGPGELFF; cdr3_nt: TGTGCCAGCAGCCAAGCTAGACAGGGACCCGGGGAGCTGTTTTTT
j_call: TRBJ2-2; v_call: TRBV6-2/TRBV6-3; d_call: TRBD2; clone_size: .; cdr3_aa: CASSYGTSGVYTGELFF; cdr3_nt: TGTGCCAGCAGTTACGGCACTAGCGGGGTATATACCGGGGAGCTGTTTTTT
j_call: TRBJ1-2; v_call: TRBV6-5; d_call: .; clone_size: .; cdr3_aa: CASSEQGKGYTF; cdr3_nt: TGTGCCAGTTCCGAGCAGGGAAAGGGCTACACCTTC
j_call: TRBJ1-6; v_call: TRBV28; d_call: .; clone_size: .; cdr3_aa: CASSSPGKNSPLHF; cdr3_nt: TGTGCCAGCAGTTCCCCAGGGAAAAATTCACCCCTCCACTTT
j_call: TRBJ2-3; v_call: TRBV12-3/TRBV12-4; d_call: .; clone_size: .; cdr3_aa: CASSFVPPDTQYF; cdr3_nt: TGTGCCAGCAGTTTCGTCCCCCCCGATACGCAGTATTTT
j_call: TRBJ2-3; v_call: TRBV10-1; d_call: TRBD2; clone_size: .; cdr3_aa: CASSELAGGKTDTQYF; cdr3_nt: TGCGCCAGCAGCGAACTAGCGGGGGGCAAGACAGATACGCAGTATTTT
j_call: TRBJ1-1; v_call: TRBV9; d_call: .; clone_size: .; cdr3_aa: CASSGTVDTEAFF; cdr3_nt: TGTGCCAGCAGCGGAACGGTGGACACTGAAGCTTTCTTT
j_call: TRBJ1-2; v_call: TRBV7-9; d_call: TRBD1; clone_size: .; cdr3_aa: CASSLFGTENYGYTF; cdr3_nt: TGTGCCAGCAGCTTATTTGGGACAGAAAATTATGGCTACACCTTC
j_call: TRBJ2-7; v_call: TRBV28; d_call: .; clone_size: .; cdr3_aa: CASSLSLQKLSSYEQYF; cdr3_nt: TGTGCCAGCAGCCTTTCTTTACAGAAATTAAGCTCCTACGAGCAGTACTTC
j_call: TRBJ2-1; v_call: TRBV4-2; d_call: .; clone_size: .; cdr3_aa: CASSQPGVSYNEQFF; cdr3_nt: TGTGCCAGCAGCCAACCAGGTGTTTCCTACAATGAGCAGTTCTTC
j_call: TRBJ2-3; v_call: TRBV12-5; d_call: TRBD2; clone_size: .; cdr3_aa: CASGNSAGDYTQYF; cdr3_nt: TGTGCTAGTGGTAACTCGGCGGGGGACTATACGCAGTATTTT
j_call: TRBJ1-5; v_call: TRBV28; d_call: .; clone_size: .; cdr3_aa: CASSSPRQPQHF; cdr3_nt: TGTGCCAGCAGTTCCCCCAGACAGCCCCAGCATTTT
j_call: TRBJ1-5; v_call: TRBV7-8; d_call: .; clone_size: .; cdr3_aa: CASSLGSGMGPNQPQHF; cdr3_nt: TGTGCCAGCAGCTTAGGCTCAGGGATGGGGCCTAATCAGCCCCAGCATTTT